A selection of T cell receptor beta chains follows, all from one sample in a study of blood T cell repertoires in COVID-19. Assay used: immunoSEQ multiplex PCR; TCRdb lists only in-frame clones, some missing. The sample records 45,000 to 60,000 clones, around 85% being singletons. Sequencing used peripheral blood. The source of these receptors is a human donor in a cohort sampled during active COVID-19. CDR3s include the opening cysteine and the closing phenylalanine or tryptophan. The order of the fields is V gene, J gene, CDR3 length, CDR3 protein.

>TRBV6-6|TRBJ2-2|18
CASSPPLQGVTGTGELFF
>TRBV30|TRBJ1-4|15
CAYQQGRGTNEKLFF
>TRBV6-5|TRBJ1-2|12
CASHTPNYGYTF
>TRBV19|TRBJ2-3|16
CASRRGGAGGTDTQYF
>TRBV6-5|TRBJ1-1|11
CGGGSYTEAFF
>TRBV28|TRBJ1-1|15
CASIRRGSDGTEAFF
>TRBV12-3/TRBV12-4|TRBJ1-2|13
CASSLSQGRGYTF
>TRBV27|TRBJ2-7|17
CASSLLLRGGEAYEQYF
>TRBV5-1|TRBJ2-3|16
CASSPGTGVLTDTQYF
>TRBV19|TRBJ2-2|17
CASSKEAAGGLTGELFF
>TRBV7-8|TRBJ1-5|16
CASSPSPTGGNQPQHF
>TRBV5-6|TRBJ1-2|15
CASSPLGQFNYGYTF
>TRBV11-1|TRBJ2-7|14
CASSFSSDSYEQYF
>TRBV12-3/TRBV12-4|TRBJ2-7|13
CASNLDRTYEQYF
>TRBV2|TRBJ2-1|13
CASKRQVFGEQFF
>TRBV6-1|TRBJ1-3|17
CASSEITLEGTGNTIYF
>TRBV3-1/TRBV3-2|TRBJ1-2|14
CASSQEGGGRGYTF
>TRBV28|TRBJ2-1|16
CASREAGSGSYNEQFF
>TRBV10-3|TRBJ2-1|17
CAISDPFLSSSYNEQFF
>TRBV12-5|TRBJ1-1|16
CASGLVLTRGGTEAFF
>TRBV20-1|TRBJ2-1|10
CSAMEDQEFF
>TRBV19|TRBJ1-5|15
CASSSERYSNQPQHF
>TRBV7-8|TRBJ2-7|17
CASSLASGTSGTYEQYF
>TRBV6-5|TRBJ1-2|16
CASSYWDSREGYGYTF
>TRBV27|TRBJ2-7|14
CASRRGQGNSEQYF
>TRBV6-1|TRBJ1-2|14
CASSERGRDYGYTF
>TRBV7-8|TRBJ1-1|14
CASSTGQGNTEAFF
>TRBV7-2|TRBJ2-7|16
CASSLVASGSSYEQYF
>TRBV7-8|TRBJ1-1|15
CASSPRLGVNTEAFF
>TRBV29-1|TRBJ1-1|12
CSGWRGNTEAFF
>TRBV6-1|TRBJ1-5|12
CASSEIRELQHF
>TRBV6-5|TRBJ2-2|14
CASRYDRNTGELFF
>TRBV5-1|TRBJ1-1|13
CASSLTGNTEAFF
>TRBV19|TRBJ1-1|15
CASSIWAGISTEAFF
>TRBV5-1|TRBJ1-6|16
CASRITGTAYNSPLHF